This T cell receptor beta chain stems from a study of T cell repertoires in MIS-A myocarditis. Sequenced by immunoSEQ multiplex PCR; TCRdb stores in-frame clones only, minus some. Among roughly 10,000 clones, around 89% were seen once, and the ten largest hold around 2%. Germline CDR1 reads LGHNA; CDR2 reads YSLEER. The V gene end was trimmed by 3 bases and the J gene end by 3 bases; junction bases not matched to a gene: 6. This CDR3 is built from 16 residues. The receptor was isolated from a man in his late teens or twenties with fulminant myocarditis from multisystem inflammatory syndrome in adults (MIS-A) after COVID-19. The chain joins TRBV4-3 to TRBJ2-5; the match to TRBD2 covers 11 bases. What was sequenced was thoracic lymph node tissue obtained at autopsy. In DNA, the CDR3 is TGCGCCAGCAGCCAGGGACCGGGACTAGCGGAAGAGACCCAGTACTTC. Translated, it gives CASSQGPGLAEETQYF.